This T cell receptor beta chain was captured in a study of identifying expanded T cells in peripheral blood. During the collection period, no donor immune events like infections were recorded. Points from the study as a whole: Across healthy donors, higher total template counts meant significantly greater roughly two-week count variance.

As for this clone: Its antigen is unknown.

Trimming cost V 4 bases and J 6 bases, with 12 bases left between them. The CDR3 is made up of 13 amino acids. Germline V gene data show CDR1 as SGHNT and CDR2 as YENEEA. Profiling relied on immunoSEQ multiplex PCR, and the TCRdb table lists in-frame clones only, not all of them. The sample has around 100,000 clones, around 89% seen once. V is TRBV11-3 and J is TRBJ1-2; TRBD1 might be the D (6 bases). Material for sequencing was blood. This clonotype originated in a person aged 18 to 75 in good health. The CDR3 sequence is CASSWTASDGYTF. The CDR3 coding sequence is TGTGCCAGCAGCTGGACAGCCTCCGATGGCTACACCTTC.